Described below is a single T cell receptor (beta chain) sequence and its context. The antigen is unknown. This specimen includes other DNA sequences encoding the same CDR3. PCR was performed using 60 Vbeta and 13 Jbeta primers. Libraries were prepared by immunoSEQ multiplex PCR; TCRdb keeps only in-frame clonotypes and omits some of them. This repertoire shows approximately 180,000 clones, 80% found once; its top ten account for around 7.3%. CDR3 length: 15 amino acids. Germline lookup yields CDR1 SGDLS and CDR2 YYNGEE. Trimming took off 8 bases at V and 10 bases at J, with 22 bases between the two ends. This record comes from a study of cytomegalovirus exposure and HLA in healthy donors. The overall study: In an earlier analysis, around 100 million unique TCR beta sequences were found from 150 million to 200 million T cells. Findings and limits, study-wide: Cytomegalovirus association was listed for 170 or so TCR beta chains.

The gene calls are TRBV9 and TRBJ1-6, with a possible D match to TRBD1 (6 bases). The sequence was collected from a man younger than 45 in good health and CMV-seropositive. Sequencing was performed on PBMCs. In DNA form, the CDR3 reads TGTGCCAGTAGTGTGGACAGCGCGAATACATCACCCCTCCACTTT. Protein sequence: CASSVDSANTSPLHF.